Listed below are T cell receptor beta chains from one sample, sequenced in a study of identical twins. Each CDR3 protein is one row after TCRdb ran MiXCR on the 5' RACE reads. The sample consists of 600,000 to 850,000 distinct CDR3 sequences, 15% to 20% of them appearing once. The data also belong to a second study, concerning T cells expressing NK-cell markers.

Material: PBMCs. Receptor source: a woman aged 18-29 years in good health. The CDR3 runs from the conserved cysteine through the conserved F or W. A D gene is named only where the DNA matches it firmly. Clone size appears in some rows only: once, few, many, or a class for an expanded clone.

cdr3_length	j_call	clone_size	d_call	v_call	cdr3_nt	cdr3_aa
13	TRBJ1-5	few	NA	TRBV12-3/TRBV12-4	TGTGCCAGCAGTTCGCGGGGTACTCAGCCCCAGCATTTT	CASSSRGTQPQHF
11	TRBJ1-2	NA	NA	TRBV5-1	TGCGCCAGCAGAAGGGATCGGGGCTACACCTTC	CASRRDRGYTF
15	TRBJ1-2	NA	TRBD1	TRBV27	TGTGCCAGCAGTTTAAAAGCAGGGGGCCTTCATGGCTACACCTTC	CASSLKAGGLHGYTF
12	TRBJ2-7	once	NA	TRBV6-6	TGTGCCAGCAACTCAGAGACGCACGAGCAGTACTTC	CASNSETHEQYF
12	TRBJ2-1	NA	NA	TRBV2	TGTGCCAGCAGTTGGATGTCAACGGAGCAGTTCTTC	CASSWMSTEQFF
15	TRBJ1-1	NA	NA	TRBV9	TGTGCCAGCAGCGTAGTGGTTGACGGGTACACTGAAGTTTTCTTT	CASSVVVDGYTEVFF
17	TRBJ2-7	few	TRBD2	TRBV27	TGTGCCAGCAGTTTAATCTCGTGGGGCGGGAGTTCTTACGAGCAGTACTTC	CASSLISWGGSSYEQYF
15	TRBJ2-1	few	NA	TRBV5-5	TGTGCCAGCAGCGTCGGATTTGGCTCCTACAATGAGCAGTTCTTC	CASSVGFGSYNEQFF
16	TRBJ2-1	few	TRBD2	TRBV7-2	TGTGCCAGCAGCTTAGCGCACGCGGGGGTCTACAATGAGCAGTTCTTC	CASSLAHAGVYNEQFF
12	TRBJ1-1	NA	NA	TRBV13	TGTGCCAGCAGCCCCCAGGGGCTTACAGCTTTCTTT	CASSPQGLTAFF
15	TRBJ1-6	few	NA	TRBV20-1	TGCAGTGCTACCGAAACGGGATTCTATAATTCACCCCTCCACTTT	CSATETGFYNSPLHF
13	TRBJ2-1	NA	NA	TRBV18	TGTGCCAGCTCACCACTACAGCTCCATGAGCAGTTCTTC	CASSPLQLHEQFF
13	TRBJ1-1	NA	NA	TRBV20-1	TGCAGTGCTAGCTTACAGTGGAACACTGAAGCTTTCTTT	CSASLQWNTEAFF
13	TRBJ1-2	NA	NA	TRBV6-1	TGTGCCAGCACCGCCTCCACCGGCAAGGGCTACACCTTC	CASTASTGKGYTF
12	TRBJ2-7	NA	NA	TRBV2	TGTGCCAGCAGGGACACGTACCTCGAGCAGTACTTC	CASRDTYLEQYF
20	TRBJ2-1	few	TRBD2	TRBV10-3	TGTGCCATCAGTGAGTTCCGGCGGGGGGTCCTCATAAGCTCCTACAATGAGCAGTTCTTC	CAISEFRRGVLISSYNEQFF
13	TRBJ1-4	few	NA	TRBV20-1	TGCAGTGCTACAGGGTCGGCGAATGAAAAACTGTTTTTT	CSATGSANEKLFF
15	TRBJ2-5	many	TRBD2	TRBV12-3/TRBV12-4	TGTGCCAGCAGTCGACTAGCGGGGGGGCTAGAGACCCAGTACTTC	CASSRLAGGLETQYF
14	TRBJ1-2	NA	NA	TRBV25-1	TGTGCCAGCATTGGATGGGGGGTGGGCTATGGCTACACCTTC	CASIGWGVGYGYTF
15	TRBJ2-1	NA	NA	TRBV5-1	TGCGCCAGTAATAGACAGTCAAGCTCCTACAATGAGCAGCTCTTC	CASNRQSSSYNEQLF
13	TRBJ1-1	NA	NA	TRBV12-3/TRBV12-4	TGTGCCAGCATCAAGACTGGGAACACTGAAGCTTTCTTT	CASIKTGNTEAFF
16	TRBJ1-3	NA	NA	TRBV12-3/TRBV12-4	TGTGCCAGCAGGCGGATGCTCCCCACGACTGGAAACACCATATATTTT	CASRRMLPTTGNTIYF
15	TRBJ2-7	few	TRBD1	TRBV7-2	TGTGCCAGCAGCGAACAGGGGCCGGCATCCTACGAGCAGTACTTC	CASSEQGPASYEQYF
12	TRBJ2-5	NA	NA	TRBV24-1	TGTGCCACCGAGGATCGACGGGAGACCCAGTACTTC	CATEDRRETQYF
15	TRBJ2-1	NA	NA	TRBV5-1	TGCGCCAGCAGCTTAGGACTATCGGAGTCTAATGAGCAGTTCTTC	CASSLGLSESNEQFF
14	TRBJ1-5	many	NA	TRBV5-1	TGCGCCAGCAGCTTAGGCCTACCTAATCAGCCCCAGCATTTT	CASSLGLPNQPQHF
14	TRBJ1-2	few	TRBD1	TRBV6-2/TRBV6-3	TGTGCCAGCAGTTCCCGGACAGGGTTAAGAGGCTACACCTTC	CASSSRTGLRGYTF
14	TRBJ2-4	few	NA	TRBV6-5	TGTGCCAGCAGTTACTCGAAGGCCGGCGTCGGGCAGTACTTC	CASSYSKAGVGQYF
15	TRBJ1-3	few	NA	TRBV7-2	TGTGCCAGCAGCTTAGCCAGGTCCACTGGAAACACCATATATTTT	CASSLARSTGNTIYF
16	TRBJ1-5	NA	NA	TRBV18	TGTGCCAGCTCATCAGGGACGCCTTACAACAATCAGCCCCAGCATTTT	CASSSGTPYNNQPQHF
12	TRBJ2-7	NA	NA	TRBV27	TGTGCCAGCAGCGCCAACGCCTACGAGCAGTACTTC	CASSANAYEQYF
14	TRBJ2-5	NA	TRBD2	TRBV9	TGTGCCAGCAGCCGAGATAGCGGGGGAGAGACCCAGTACTTC	CASSRDSGGETQYF
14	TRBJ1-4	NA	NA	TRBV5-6	TGTGCCAGCAGCTTGGCTCAGGGTGGCGAAAAACTGTTTTTT	CASSLAQGGEKLFF
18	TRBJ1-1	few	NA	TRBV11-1	TGTGCCAGCAGCTCGCCGGGGCGCTTAACGGTTTCGGGCACTGAAGCTTTCTTT	CASSSPGRLTVSGTEAFF
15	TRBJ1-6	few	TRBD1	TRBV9	TGTGCCAGCAGCTTATCGGGACAGCCTAATTCACCCCTCCACTTT	CASSLSGQPNSPLHF
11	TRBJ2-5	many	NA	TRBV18	TGTGCCAGCTCAGCCCAAGAGACCCAGTACTTC	CASSAQETQYF
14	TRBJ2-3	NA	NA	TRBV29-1	TGCAGCGTTACAGGCCACGACCGCACAGATACGCAGTATTTT	CSVTGHDRTDTQYF
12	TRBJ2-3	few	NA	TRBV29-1	TGCAGCGTTAGTTCCAACACAGATACGCAGTATTTT	CSVSSNTDTQYF
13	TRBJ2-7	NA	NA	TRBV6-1	TGTGCCAGCACCGTTGGGCCGGCAAGGGAGCAGTACTTC	CASTVGPAREQYF
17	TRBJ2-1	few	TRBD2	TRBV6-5	TGTGCCAGCAGTTACTCGAAGAGCGGGAGGGCTAGGGATGAGCAGTTCTTC	CASSYSKSGRARDEQFF
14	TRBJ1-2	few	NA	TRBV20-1	TGCAGTGCTAAAACCCCCCCGGGTAACTATGGCTACACCTTC	CSAKTPPGNYGYTF
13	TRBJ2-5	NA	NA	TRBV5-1	TGCGCCAGCAACCCAGGGGCACAAGAGACCCAGTACTTC	CASNPGAQETQYF
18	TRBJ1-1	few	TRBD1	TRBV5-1	TGCGCCAGCAGCTGGGGACAGGGTTTGAGGGACCCGGACACTGAAGCTTTCTTT	CASSWGQGLRDPDTEAFF
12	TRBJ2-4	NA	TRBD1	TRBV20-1	TGCAGTGCTAGAGTGGGGACAGAGCTTCTGTACTTC	CSARVGTELLYF
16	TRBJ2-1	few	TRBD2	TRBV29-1	TGCAGCGTTGTCTCTAGCGGGATTCTATCCTACAATGAGCAGTTCTTC	CSVVSSGILSYNEQFF
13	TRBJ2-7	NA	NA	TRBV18	TGTGCCAGCTCACGACTTAGTCGTAACGAGCAGTACTTC	CASSRLSRNEQYF
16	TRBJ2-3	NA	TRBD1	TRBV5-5	TGTGCCAGCAGCTTGAGGCAGGGGGTCCTCACAGATACGCAGTATTTT	CASSLRQGVLTDTQYF
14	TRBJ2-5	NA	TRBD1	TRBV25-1	TGTGCCAGCAGTGAAAGGACAGGACAAGAGACCCAGTACTTC	CASSERTGQETQYF
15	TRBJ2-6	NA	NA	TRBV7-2	TGTGCCAGCAGCTTCCCAGCTTCTGGGGCCAACGTCCTGACTTTC	CASSFPASGANVLTF
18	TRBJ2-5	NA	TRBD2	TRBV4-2	TGTGCCAGCAGCCTGGGACTAGCGGGAGAGGGGACCCAAGAGACCCAGTACTTC	CASSLGLAGEGTQETQYF